This TCR beta chain was obtained from a study of human T cells and chemical hapten exposure. Study-wide background: Diphenylcyclopropenone was applied weekly to patients' scalps across the approximately 25-week study. Patch tests of 0.01% DPC on the upper back were read at 6 days.

Germline V gene sequence: CDR1 LGHDT, CDR2 YNNKEL (reference sequence). The CDR3 has 14 residues. Trimming removed 4 bases at V and 5 bases at J, with 14 bases between. This clonotype turned up a few times. TCRdb processed the RACE reads anew with MiXCR; each CDR3 protein has one entry. The sample includes 65,000 to 95,000 distinct CDR3 sequences, about an eighth of them seen just once. Time point defined: patch test 1, 2 weeks after DPC sensitization. Treatment meaning: therapeutic diphenylcyclopropenone sensitization with weekly scalp DPC. Suited to DPC and affected by alopecia, the donors ranged from 18 to 70 years old.

Specimen: whole blood, collected in connection with sensitization to the hapten diphenylcyclopropenone (DPC). V is TRBV3-1 and J is TRBJ1-1; tentative D call: TRBD1 (5 bases). The sequence was collected from a woman aged 55-75 years with alopecia areata. Some clones in this sample may be carry-over from other donors' samples. The CDR3 DNA reads as TGTGCCAGCAGCCGTGCAGGGACGGTGACTGAAGCTTTCTTT. Translation: CASSRAGTVTEAFF.